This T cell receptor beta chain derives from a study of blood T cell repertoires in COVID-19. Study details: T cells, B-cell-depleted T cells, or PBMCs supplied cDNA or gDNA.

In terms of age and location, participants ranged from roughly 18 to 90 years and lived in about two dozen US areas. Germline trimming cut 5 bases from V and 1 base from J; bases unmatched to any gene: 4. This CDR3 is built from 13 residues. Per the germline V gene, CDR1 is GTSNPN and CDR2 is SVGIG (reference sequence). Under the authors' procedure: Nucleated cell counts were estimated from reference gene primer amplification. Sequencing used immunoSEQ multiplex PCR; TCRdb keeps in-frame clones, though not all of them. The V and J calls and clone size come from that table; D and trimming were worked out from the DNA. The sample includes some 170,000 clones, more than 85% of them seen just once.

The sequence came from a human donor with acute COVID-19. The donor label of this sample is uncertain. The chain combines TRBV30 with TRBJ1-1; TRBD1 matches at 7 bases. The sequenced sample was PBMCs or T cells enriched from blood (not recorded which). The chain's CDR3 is CAWSGTENTEAFF. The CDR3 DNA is TGTGCCTGGTCTGGGACAGAGAACACTGAAGCTTTCTTT.